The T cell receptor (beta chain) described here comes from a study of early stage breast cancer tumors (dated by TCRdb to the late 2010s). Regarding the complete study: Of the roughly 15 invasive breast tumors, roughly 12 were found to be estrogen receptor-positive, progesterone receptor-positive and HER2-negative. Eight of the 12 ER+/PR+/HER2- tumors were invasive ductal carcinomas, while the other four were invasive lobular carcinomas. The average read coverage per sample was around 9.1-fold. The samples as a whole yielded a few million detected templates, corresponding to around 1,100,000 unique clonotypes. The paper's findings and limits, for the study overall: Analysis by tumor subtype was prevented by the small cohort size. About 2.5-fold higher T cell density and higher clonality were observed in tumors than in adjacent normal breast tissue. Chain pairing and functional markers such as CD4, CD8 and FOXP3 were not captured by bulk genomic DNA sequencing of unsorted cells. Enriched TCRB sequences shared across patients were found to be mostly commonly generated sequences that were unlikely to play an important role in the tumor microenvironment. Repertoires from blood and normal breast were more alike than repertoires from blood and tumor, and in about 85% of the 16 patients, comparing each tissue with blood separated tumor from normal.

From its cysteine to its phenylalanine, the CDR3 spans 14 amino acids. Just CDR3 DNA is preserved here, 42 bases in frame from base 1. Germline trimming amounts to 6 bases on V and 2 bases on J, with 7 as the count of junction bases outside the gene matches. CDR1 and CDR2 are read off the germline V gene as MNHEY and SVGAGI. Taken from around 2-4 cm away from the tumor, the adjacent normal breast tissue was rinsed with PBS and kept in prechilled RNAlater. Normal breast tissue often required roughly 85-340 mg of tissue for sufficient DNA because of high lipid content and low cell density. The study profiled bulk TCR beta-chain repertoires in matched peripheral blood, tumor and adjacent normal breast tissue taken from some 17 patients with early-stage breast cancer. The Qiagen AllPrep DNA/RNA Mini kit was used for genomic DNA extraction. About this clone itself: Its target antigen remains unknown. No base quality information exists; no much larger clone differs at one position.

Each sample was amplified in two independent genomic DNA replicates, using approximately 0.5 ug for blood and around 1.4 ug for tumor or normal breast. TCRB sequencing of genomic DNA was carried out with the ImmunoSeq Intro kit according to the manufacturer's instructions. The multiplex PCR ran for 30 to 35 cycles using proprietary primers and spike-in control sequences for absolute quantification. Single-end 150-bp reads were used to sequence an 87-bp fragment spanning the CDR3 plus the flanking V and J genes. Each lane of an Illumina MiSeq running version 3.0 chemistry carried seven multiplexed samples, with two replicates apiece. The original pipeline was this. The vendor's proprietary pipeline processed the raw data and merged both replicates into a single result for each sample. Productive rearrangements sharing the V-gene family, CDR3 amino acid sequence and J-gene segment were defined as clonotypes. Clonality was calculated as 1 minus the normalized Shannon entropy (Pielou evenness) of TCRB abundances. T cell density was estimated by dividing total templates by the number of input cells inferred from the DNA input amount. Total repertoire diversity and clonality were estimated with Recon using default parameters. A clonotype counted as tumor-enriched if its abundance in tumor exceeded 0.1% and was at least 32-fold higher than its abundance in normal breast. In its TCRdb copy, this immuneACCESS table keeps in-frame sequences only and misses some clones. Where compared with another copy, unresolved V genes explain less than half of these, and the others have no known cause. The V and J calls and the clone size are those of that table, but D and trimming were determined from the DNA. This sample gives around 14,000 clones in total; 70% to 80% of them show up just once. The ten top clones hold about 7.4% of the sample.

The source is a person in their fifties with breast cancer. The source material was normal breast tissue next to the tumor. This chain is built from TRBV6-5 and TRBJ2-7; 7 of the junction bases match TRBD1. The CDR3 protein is CASRGTAKPYEQYF. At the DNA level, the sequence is TGTGCCAGCAGGGGGACAGCGAAACCCTACGAGCAGTACTTC.